This T cell receptor beta chain appears in the sequencing data of a study of patients and donors after allogeneic stem cell transplantation. The CDR3 is made up of 16 amino acids. Trimming removed 2 bases from V and 0 bases from J, with 14 bases in between. Germline loops: CDR1 SGHDT, CDR2 YYEEEE. MiXCR, applied by TCRdb to the RT-PCR reads, yields one record per CDR3 protein. Among approximately 220,000 distinct CDR3 sequences listed, around 41% were seen once. This TCR derives from a human donor who was either an allogeneic HSCT recipient or a stem cell or donor lymphocyte infusion donor (not recorded which). It is not recorded whose cells these are; they may come from a transplant donor. The V and J genes are TRBV5-6 and TRBJ1-1; the D is unclear. Sequencing used blood, either unsorted or a sorted T cell fraction (not recorded which). CDR3 sequence (DNA): TGTGCCAGCAGCTTAGGGCCGACACTTATGAACACTGAAGCTTTCTTT. It codes for CASSLGPTLMNTEAFF. The full variable domain, rest sourced from reference TRBV5-6 and TRBJ1-1, is DAGVTQSPTHLIKTRGQQVTLRCSPKSGHDTVSWYQQALGQGPQFIFQYYEEEERQRGNFPDRFSGHQFPNYSSELNVNALLLGDSALYLCASSLGPTLMNTEAFFGQGTRLTVV.